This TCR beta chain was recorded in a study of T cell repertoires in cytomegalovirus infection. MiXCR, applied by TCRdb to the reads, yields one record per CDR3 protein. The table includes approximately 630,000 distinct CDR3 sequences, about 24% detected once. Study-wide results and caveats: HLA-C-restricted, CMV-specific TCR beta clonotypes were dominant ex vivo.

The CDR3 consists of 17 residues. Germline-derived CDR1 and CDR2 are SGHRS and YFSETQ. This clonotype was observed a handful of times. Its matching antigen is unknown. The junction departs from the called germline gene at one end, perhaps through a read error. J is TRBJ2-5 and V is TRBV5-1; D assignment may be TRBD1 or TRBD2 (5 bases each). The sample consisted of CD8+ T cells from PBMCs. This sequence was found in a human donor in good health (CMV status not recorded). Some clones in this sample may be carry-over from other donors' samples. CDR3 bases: TGCGCCAGCAGCTTGCGACCGGGACCCTCGTTTGTAGAGGCCCAGTACTTC. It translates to CASSLRPGPSFVEAQYF.